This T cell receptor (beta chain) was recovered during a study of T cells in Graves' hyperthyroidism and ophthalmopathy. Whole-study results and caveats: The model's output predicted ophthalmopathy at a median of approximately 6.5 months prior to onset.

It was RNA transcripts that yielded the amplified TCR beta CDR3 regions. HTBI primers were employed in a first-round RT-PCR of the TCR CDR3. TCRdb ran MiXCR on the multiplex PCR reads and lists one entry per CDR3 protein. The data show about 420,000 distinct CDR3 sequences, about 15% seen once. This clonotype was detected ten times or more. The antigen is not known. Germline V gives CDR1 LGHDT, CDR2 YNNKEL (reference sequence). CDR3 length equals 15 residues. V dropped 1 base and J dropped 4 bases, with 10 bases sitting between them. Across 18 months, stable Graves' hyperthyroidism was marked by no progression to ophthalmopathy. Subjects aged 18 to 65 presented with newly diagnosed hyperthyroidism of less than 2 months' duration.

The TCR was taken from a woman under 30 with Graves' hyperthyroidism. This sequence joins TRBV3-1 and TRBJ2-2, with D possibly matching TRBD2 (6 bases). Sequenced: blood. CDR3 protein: CASSQAGLTTGELFF. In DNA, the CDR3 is TGTGCCAGCAGCCAAGCGGGACTTACCACCGGGGAGCTGTTTTTT.